This TCR beta chain is from a study of shared clonotypes between healthy human individuals. Background on the study: Aged between 18 and 49, the donors were a couple of women and three men. Overall study findings and caveats: Sharing across four donors was seen in approximately 5.2% of naive CD4 clonotypes.

The study enrolled healthy HIV-negative adults without recent acute infections or vaccinations as donors. Each subset's genomic DNA was split evenly across several immunoSEQ plates. Clones were read by immunoSEQ multiplex PCR, and TCRdb kept only the in-frame ones, dropping some. The table includes 550,000 to 700,000 clones, about three quarters detected once. The V and J ends lost 6 bases and 5 bases, in that order; junction bases with no gene match: 23. This CDR3 contains 19 residues. The germline CDR1 and CDR2 sequences are MDHEN and SYDVKM. Comment on this clone: As yet, its antigen is unknown.

Sequenced input: memory CD4+ T cells sorted from blood. Indicated subset: CD45RA-negative fraction. This chain joins TRBV28 and TRBJ2-7; 9 bases fit TRBD2. This clonotype was sampled from a woman aged 25 to 39 in good health. The CDR3 protein is CASSPSLLLAGGPKDEQYF. The CDR3 DNA reads TGTGCCAGCAGCCCCTCCCTTCTCCTTGCGGGAGGGCCCAAAGACGAGCAGTACTTC. The entire variable domain, with the rest obtained from reference TRBV28 and TRBJ2-7, is as follows: DVKVTQSSRYLVKRTGEKVFLECVQDMDHENMFWYRQDPGLGLRLIYFSYDVKMKEKGDIPEGYSVSREKKERFSLILESASTNQTSMYLCASSPSLLLAGGPKDEQYFGPGTRLTVT.